A single sample is the source of the 14 T cell receptor beta chains below, sequenced in a study of blood T cell repertoires in COVID-19. TCRdb's table, derived via immunoSEQ multiplex PCR, lists solely in-frame clones and lacks some. This table holds over 300,000 clones, around 85% found once. Sequencing used PBMCs or T cells enriched from blood (not recorded which). All receptors come from a man younger than 45 who had recovered from COVID-19.

The rearrangement uses TRBV24-1 and TRBJ2-1; 10 positions match TRBD2. CDR1 is KGHDR, CDR2 SFDVKD, per germline. The V and J ends lost 5 bases and 6 bases, in that order; junction bases with no gene match: 3. The CDR3 is 14 residues long. The CDR3, as DNA: TGTGCCACCAGTGGCAGCGGGGGGGCCAATGAGCAGTTCTTC. This gives the protein CATSGSGGANEQFF.

The J gene is TRBJ1-1, the V gene TRBV4-1; D gene unclear. The CDR3 consists of 15 residues. V lost 0 bases, J lost 0 bases, and 8 bases lay in between. The germline gives CDR1 MGHRA, CDR2 YSYEKL. This chain's CDR3 is CASSQEFILNTEAFF. The CDR3 region has the DNA TGCGCCAGCAGCCAAGAGTTTATCCTGAACACTGAAGCTTTCTTT.

This clone came up once. The V and J genes are TRBV20-1 and TRBJ1-2; 8 bases are a match to TRBD1. The germline CDR1 and CDR2 sequences are DFQATT and SNEGSKA (reference sequence). V gave up 3 bases and J gave up 1 base; unmatched junction bases: 7. The CDR3 consists of 15 residues. The DNA for the CDR3 is TGCAGTGCTAGTGAGGACAGGGCCATTAACTATGGCTACACCTTC. It is translated as CSASEDRAINYGYTF.

CDR3 sequence (DNA): TGTGCCAGTAGTATATCAGGGGGCTACACCGGGGAGCTGTTTTTT. This encodes CASSISGGYTGELFF. This chain uses TRBV19 with TRBJ2-2; 8 bases are a match to TRBD1. The CDR3 has 15 residues. CDR1 and CDR2 from the germline V gene are LNHDA and SQIVND (reference sequence). V shed 2 bases, J shed 3 bases, and the junction held 2 bases outside the gene matches.

The chain employs TRBV7-9 and TRBJ1-1, with D unclear. V was pared by 2 bases and J by 1 base, with 14 bases between. The CDR3 spans 16 residues. Germline CDR1 reads SEHNR; CDR2 reads FQNEAQ (reference sequence). The CDR3 nucleotides are TGTGCCAGCAGCTTATCTTGGCCAACCCCGAACACTGAAGCTTTCTTT. Translation: CASSLSWPTPNTEAFF.

V is TRBV5-1 and J is TRBJ2-3, with TRBD1 matching over 7 bases. This CDR3 is 16 amino acids long. After removal of 4 bases from V and 0 bases from J, the junction contained 8 bases not matched to a gene. Germline V lookup: CDR1 SGHRS, CDR2 YFSETQ. CDR3 protein: CASSTRQGYSTDTQYF. CDR3 DNA: TGCGCCAGCAGCACCCGACAGGGCTATAGCACAGATACGCAGTATTTT.

The chain uses TRBV11-2 and TRBJ1-3, with D uncertain. This CDR3 region has 15 residues. Trimming shortened V by 6 bases and J by 0 bases, and 12 bases separated the two germline ends. The germline gives CDR1 SGHAT, CDR2 FQNNGV. Here the CDR3 DNA reads TGTGCCAGCAGTTTTCAGTCCCCCTCTGGAAACACCATATATTTT. It codes for CASSFQSPSGNTIYF. Complete variable domain (other parts from reference TRBV11-2 and TRBJ1-3): EAGVAQSPRYKIIEKRQSVAFWCNPISGHATLYWYQQILGQGPKLLIQFQNNGVVDDSQLPKDRFSAERLKGVDSTLKIQPAKLEDSAVYLCASSFQSPSGNTIYFGEGSWLTVV.

The table lists this clone with a count of one. This chain uses TRBV5-5 with TRBJ2-2; tentatively, D is TRBD2 (5 bases). The CDR3 runs 18 residues. Trimming took off 6 bases at V and 7 bases at J, with 28 bases between the two ends. The germline CDR1 and CDR2 sequences are SGHKS and YYEKEE (reference sequence). The DNA for the CDR3 is TGTGCCAGCACCATTGCCCCCCGGACTGGGCTGGTAGGCGGGGAGCTGTTTTTT. It translates to CASTIAPRTGLVGGELFF. The full variable domain, rest sourced from reference TRBV5-5 and TRBJ2-2, is DAGVTQSPTHLIKTRGQQVTLRCSPISGHKSVSWYQQVLGQGPQFIFQYYEKEERGRGNFPDRFSARQFPNYSSELNVNALLLGDSALYLCASTIAPRTGLVGGELFFGEGSRLTVL.

V is TRBV6-4 and J is TRBJ1-1; no firm D call. The germline gives CDR1 MRHNA, CDR2 SNTAGT. The CDR3 spans 12 residues. V lost 5 bases and J lost 1, with 5 bases in between. Written as DNA, the CDR3 is TGTGCCAGCAGTACACGGAACACTGAAGCTTTCTTT. Residues: CASSTRNTEAFF.

The chain carries TRBV7-2 and TRBJ2-7; 7 bases map to TRBD2. V lost 5 bases, J lost 1 base, and 8 bases stayed unmatched. The CDR3 covers 15 residues. The V gene's germline CDR1 is SGHTA and CDR2 FQGNSA. For the CDR3, the DNA is TGTGCCAGCAGCCTCCGGGCGGGGGAGTCCTACGAGCAGTACTTC. Its protein is CASSLRAGESYEQYF.

This chain uses TRBV10-3 with TRBJ2-3, with TRBD2 identical over 9 bases. V lost 5 bases to trimming and J lost 4 bases; unmatched junction nucleotides: 7. The CDR3 spans 15 residues. Germline CDR1 ENHRY, CDR2 SYGVKD. CDR3 DNA: TGTGCCATCAGTCGAGGACTAGCGACAGCAGATACGCAGTATTTT. Translating gives CAISRGLATADTQYF.

This chain joins TRBV2 and TRBJ2-5; D is unclear. The CDR3 runs 11 residues. Germline values: CDR1 SNHLY, CDR2 FYNNEI. V was clipped by 11 bases and J by 1 base, with 8 bases between them. The DNA of the CDR3 is TGTGCCGGTGGCCTCCAAGAGACCCAGTACTTC. It is translated as CAGGLQETQYF. Supplemented by reference TRBV2 and TRBJ2-5, the full variable domain reads EPEVTQTPSHQVTQMGQEVILRCVPISNHLYFYWYRQILGQKVEFLVSFYNNEISEKSEIFDDQFSVERPDGSNFTLKIRSTKLEDSAMYFCAGGLQETQYFGPGTRLLVL.

The chain joins TRBV7-6 to TRBJ2-3, with D maybe TRBD2 (7 bases). Trimming shortened V by 3 bases and J by 0 bases, and 10 bases separated the two germline ends. The germline CDR1 and CDR2 sequences are SGHVS and FNYEAQ. CDR3 length: 15 amino acids. The CDR3 DNA is TGTGCCAGCAGCTTTCGGGGGGCTAGCACAGATACGCAGTATTTT. It is translated as CASSFRGASTDTQYF.

This clone was counted once. The V call is TRBV12-3 or TRBV12-4, the J call TRBJ1-1, with D unresolved. The CDR3 length is 11 residues. Trimming shortened V by 6 bases and J by 1 base, and 3 bases separated the two germline ends. CDR3 amino acids: CASRRNTEAFF. In DNA form, the CDR3 reads TGTGCCAGCAGGCGGAACACTGAAGCTTTCTTT.